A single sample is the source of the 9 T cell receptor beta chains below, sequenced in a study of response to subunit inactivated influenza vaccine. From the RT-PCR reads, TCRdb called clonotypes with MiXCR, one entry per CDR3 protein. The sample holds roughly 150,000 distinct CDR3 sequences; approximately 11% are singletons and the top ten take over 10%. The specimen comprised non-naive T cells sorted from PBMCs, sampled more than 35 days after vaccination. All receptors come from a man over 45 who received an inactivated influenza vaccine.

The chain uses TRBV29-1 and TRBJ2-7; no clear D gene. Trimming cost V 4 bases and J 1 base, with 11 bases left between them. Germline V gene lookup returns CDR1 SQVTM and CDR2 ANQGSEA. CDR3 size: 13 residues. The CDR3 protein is CSVATRNSYEQYF. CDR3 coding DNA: TGCAGCGTTGCGACACGTAATTCCTACGAGCAGTACTTC.

The CDR3 DNA reads as TGTGCCAGCAGTCAGGGACTAGCGGGAGTAAGCAACACCGGGGAGCTGTTTTTT. Its protein is CASSQGLAGVSNTGELFF. The chain links TRBV28 to TRBJ2-2; 14 bases map to TRBD2. Losses at the gene ends were 5 bases for V and 2 bases for J; bases not matched to a gene: 7. Germline V gives CDR1 MDHEN, CDR2 SYDVKM. The CDR3 length is 18 residues.

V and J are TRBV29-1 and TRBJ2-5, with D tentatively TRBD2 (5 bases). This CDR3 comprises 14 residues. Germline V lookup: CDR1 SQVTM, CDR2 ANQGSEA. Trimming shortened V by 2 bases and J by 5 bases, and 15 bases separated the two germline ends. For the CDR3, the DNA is TGCAGCGTTGAATACGCCACCCGAGGGGAGACCCAGTACTTC. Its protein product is CSVEYATRGETQYF.

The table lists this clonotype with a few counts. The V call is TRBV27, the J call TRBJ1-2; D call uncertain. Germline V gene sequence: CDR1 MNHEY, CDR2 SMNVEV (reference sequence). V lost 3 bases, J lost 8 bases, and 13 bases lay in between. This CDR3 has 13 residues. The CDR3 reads CASSFRGMRGYTF. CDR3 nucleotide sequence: TGTGCCAGCAGTTTCCGTGGGATGAGGGGCTACACCTTC.

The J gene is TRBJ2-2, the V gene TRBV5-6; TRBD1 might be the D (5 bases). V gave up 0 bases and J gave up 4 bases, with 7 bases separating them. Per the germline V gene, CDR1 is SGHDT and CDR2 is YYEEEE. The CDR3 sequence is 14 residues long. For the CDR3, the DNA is TGTGCCAGCAGCTTGGAAGGGGTCACCGGGGAGCTGTTTTTT. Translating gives CASSLEGVTGELFF. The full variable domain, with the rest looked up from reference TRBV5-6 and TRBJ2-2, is DAGVTQSPTHLIKTRGQQVTLRCSPKSGHDTVSWYQQALGQGPQFIFQYYEEEERQRGNFPDRFSGHQFPNYSSELNVNALLLGDSALYLCASSLEGVTGELFFGEGSRLTVL.

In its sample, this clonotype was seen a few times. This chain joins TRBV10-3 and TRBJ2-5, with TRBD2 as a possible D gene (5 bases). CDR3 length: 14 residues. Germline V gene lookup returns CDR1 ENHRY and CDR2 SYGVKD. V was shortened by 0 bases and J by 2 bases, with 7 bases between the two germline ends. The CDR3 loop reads CAISESSGQETQYF. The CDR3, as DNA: TGTGCCATCAGTGAGTCATCGGGGCAAGAGACCCAGTACTTC.

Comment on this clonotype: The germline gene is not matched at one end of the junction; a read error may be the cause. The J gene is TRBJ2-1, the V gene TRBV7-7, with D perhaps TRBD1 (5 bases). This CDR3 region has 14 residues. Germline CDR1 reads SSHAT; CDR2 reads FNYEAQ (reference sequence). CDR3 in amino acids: CASSLEAKGNEQFF. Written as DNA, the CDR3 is TGTGCTAGCAGCTTAGAAGCGAAGGGGAATGAGCAGTTCTTC.

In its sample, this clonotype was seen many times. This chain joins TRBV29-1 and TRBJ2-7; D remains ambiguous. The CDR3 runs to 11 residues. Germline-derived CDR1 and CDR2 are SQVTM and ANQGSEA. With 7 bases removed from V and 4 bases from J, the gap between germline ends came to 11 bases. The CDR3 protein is CSAASSYEQYF. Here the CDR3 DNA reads TGCAGCGCCGCCAGCTCGTACGAGCAGTACTTC.

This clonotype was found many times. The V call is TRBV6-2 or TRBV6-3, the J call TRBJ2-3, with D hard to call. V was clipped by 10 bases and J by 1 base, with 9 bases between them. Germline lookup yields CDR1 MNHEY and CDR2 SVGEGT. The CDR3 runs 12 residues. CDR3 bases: TGTGCCACTTCCCCCCGCACAGATACGCAGTATTTT. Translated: CATSPRTDTQYF.